This T cell receptor (beta chain) was captured in a study of PD-L1 blockade in urothelial cancer. Study background: Bladder-origin urothelial cancer in males covered about 90% of the roughly 30 patients. From 0 to 3 prior chemotherapy regimens had been given to the patients.

Sequencing was performed with immunoSEQ multiplex PCR; in TCRdb, only in-frame clones are kept and a portion is missing. This sample has roughly 20,000 clones, with around 90% found just once. Trimming cost V 4 bases and J 6 bases; bases outside gene matches: 6. CDR3 size: 14 residues. The germline V gene encodes CDR1 MNHEY and CDR2 SVGAGI. This receptor was taken from a man aged 45 to 65 with urothelial cancer. The genes are TRBV6-5 and TRBJ1-5; 7 bases line up with TRBD1. The material sequenced was PBMCs, taken around atezolizumab (anti-PD-L1) treatment. CDR3 DNA: TGTGCCAGCAGTTTCGACAGGGAACGTCAGCCCCAGCATTTT. The encoded protein is CASSFDRERQPQHF.